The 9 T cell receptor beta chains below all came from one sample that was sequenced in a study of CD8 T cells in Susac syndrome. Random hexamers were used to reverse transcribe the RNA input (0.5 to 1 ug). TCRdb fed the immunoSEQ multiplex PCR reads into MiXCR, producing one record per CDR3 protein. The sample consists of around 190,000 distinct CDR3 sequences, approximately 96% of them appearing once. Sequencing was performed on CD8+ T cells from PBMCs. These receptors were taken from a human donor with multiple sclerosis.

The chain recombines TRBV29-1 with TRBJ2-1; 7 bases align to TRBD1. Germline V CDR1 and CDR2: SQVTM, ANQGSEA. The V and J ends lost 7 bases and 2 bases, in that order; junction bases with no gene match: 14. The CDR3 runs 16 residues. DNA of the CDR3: TGCAGCGGGGGAAATCTACAGGGGCGTCCCTACAATGAGCAGTTCTTC. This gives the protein CSGGNLQGRPYNEQFF.

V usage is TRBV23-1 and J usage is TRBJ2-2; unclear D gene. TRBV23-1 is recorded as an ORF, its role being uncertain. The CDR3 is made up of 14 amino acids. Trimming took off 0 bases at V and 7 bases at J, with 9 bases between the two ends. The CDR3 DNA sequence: TGCGCCAGCAGTCAATCATCAGGTGACGGGGAGCTGTTTTTT. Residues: CASSQSSGDGELFF.

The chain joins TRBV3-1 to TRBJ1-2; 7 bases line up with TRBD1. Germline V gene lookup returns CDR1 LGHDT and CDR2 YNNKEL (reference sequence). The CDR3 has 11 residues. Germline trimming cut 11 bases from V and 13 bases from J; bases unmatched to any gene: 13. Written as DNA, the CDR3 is TGTGCCGCCGGGGACAGAAGGTCATCCACCTTC. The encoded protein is CAAGDRRSSTF.

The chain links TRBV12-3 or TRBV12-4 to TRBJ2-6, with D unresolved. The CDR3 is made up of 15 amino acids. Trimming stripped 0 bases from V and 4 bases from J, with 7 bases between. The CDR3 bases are TGTGCCAGCAGTTTAGCGGAGTGGGGGGCCAACGTCCTGACTTTC. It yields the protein CASSLAEWGANVLTF.

The CDR3 nucleotides read TGTGCCAGCAGCTTACACGCGGCCGAGGGCACAGATACGCAGTATTTT. As protein: CASSLHAAEGTDTQYF. The gene calls are TRBV11-2 and TRBJ2-3; D unclear. The CDR3 is 16 residues long. The germline V gene has CDR1 SGHAT and CDR2 FQNNGV. V was clipped by 2 bases and J by 1 base, with 13 bases between them.

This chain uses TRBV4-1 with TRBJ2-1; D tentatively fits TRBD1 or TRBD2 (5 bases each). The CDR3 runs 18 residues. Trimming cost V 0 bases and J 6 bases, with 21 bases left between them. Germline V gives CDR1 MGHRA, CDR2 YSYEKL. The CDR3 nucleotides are TGCGCCAGCAGCCAAGATTTATGGGCAGGGAGTCTCGGCAATGAGCAGTTCTTC. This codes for CASSQDLWAGSLGNEQFF.

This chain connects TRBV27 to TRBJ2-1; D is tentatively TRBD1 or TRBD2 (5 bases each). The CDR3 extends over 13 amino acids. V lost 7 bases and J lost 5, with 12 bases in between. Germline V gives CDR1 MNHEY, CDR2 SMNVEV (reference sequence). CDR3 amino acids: CASTRDLDNEQFF. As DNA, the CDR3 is TGTGCCAGCACCCGGGACCTTGACAATGAGCAGTTCTTC.

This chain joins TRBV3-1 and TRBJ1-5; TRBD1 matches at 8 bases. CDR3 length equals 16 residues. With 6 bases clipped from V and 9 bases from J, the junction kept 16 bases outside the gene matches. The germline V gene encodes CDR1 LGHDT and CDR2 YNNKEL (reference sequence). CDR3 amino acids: CASSLGGQGSYGPQHF. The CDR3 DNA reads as TGTGCCAGCAGTCTCGGCGGACAGGGAAGTTATGGGCCCCAGCATTTT.

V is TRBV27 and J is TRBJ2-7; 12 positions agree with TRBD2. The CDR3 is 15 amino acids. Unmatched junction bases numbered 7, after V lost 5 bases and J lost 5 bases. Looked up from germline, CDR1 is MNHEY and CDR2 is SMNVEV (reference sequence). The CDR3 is CASSPWTSGIDEQYF. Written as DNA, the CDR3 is TGTGCCAGCAGTCCCTGGACTAGCGGGATCGACGAGCAGTACTTC.